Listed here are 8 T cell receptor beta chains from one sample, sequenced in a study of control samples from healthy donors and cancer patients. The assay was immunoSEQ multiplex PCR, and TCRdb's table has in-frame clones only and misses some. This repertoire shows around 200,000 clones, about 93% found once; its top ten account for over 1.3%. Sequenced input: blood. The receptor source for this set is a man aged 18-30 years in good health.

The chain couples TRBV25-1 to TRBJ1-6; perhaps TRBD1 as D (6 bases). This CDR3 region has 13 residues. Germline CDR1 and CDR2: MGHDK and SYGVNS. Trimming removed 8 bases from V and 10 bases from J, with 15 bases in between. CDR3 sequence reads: CASRPQQGSPLHF. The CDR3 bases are TGTGCCAGCCGTCCTCAACAGGGCTCACCCCTCCACTTT.

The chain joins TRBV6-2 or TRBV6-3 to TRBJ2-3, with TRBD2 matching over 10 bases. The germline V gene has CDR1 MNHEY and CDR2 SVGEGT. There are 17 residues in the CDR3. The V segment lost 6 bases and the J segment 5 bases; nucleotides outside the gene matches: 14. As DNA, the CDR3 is TGTGCCAGCAGCCCTTTTGGTAGCGGGGGGCCGGGAGATACGCAGTATTTT. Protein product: CASSPFGSGGPGDTQYF.

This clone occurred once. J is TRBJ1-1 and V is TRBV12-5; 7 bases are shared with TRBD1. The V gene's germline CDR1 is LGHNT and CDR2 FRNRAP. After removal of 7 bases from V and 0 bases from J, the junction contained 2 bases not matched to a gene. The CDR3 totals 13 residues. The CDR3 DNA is TGTGCTAGTGAGACAGGGTTGAACACTGAAGCTTTCTTT. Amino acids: CASETGLNTEAFF.

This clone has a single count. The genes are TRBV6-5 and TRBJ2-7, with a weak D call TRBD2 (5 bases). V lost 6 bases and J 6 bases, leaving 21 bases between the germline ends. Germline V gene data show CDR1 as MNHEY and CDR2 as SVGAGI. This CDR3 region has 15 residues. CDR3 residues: CASRGDSRGKSEQYF. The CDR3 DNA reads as TGTGCCAGCAGGGGCGACTCCCGGGGTAAAAGCGAGCAGTACTTC.

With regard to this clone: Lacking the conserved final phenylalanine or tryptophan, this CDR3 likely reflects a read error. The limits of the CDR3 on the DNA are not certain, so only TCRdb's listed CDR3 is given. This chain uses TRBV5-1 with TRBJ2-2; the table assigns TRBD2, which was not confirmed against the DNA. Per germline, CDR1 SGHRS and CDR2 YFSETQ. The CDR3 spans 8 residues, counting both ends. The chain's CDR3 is CASPGGRV.

CDR3 protein: CASSPGGALSGELFF. The CDR3 region has the DNA TGTGCCAGCAGTCCGGGGGGGGCCCTAAGCGGGGAGCTGTTTTTT. This rearrangement joins TRBV6-5 to TRBJ2-2; 8 positions agree with TRBD2. V dropped 5 bases and J dropped 7; count of bases not matched to a gene: 9. The CDR3 length is 15 residues. Germline CDR1 is MNHEY and CDR2 is SVGAGI.

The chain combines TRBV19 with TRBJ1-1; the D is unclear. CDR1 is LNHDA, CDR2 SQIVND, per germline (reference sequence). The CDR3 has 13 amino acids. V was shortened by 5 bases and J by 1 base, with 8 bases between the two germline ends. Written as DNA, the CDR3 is TGTGCCAGTAGTCCCTCACAGAACACTGAAGCTTTCTTT. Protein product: CASSPSQNTEAFF.

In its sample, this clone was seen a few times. The CDR3 coding sequence is TGTGCCAGTAGTTTGCGGGACCTAGGCTACACCTTC. This encodes CASSLRDLGYTF. The chain links TRBV19 to TRBJ1-2, with D possibly being TRBD1 (5 bases). Germline V gives CDR1 LNHDA, CDR2 SQIVND (reference sequence). This CDR3 has 12 residues. The V end lost 5 bases, the J end lost 8 bases, and 12 bases lay between the germline ends.